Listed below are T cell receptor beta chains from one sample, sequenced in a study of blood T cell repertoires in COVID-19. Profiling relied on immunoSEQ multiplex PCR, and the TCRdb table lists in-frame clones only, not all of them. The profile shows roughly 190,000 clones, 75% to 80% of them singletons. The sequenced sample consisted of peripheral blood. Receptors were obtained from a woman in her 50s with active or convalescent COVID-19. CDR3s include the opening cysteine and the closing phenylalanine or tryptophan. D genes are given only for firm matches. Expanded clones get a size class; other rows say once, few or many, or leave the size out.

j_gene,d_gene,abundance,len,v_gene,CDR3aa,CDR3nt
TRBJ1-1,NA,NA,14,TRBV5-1,CASLRGGGSTEAFF,TGCGCCAGCCTGCGGGGGGGTGGTAGCACTGAAGCTTTCTTT
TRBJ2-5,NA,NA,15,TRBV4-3,CASSQDSGLGETQYF,TGCGCCAGCAGCCAAGATTCAGGGCTTGGGGAGACCCAGTACTTC
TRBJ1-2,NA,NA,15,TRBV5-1,CASSDPQGGNYGYTF,TGCGCCAGCAGCGATCCACAGGGAGGGAACTATGGCTACACCTTC
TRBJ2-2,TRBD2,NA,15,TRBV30,CAWSDLAGVPGELFF,TGTGCCTGGAGTGATCTAGCGGGAGTCCCCGGGGAGCTGTTTTTT
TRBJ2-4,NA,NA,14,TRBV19,CASSSPGHLNIQYF,TGTGCCAGTAGTTCACCGGGACATTTAAACATTCAGTACTTC
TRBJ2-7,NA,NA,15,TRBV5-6,CASSPVPGQPYEQYF,TGTGCCAGCAGTCCTGTACCAGGACAACCTTACGAGCAGTACTTC
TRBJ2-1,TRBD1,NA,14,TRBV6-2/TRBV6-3,CASSRTGDYNEQFF,TGTGCCAGCAGCAGGACAGGGGACTACAATGAGCAGTTCTTC
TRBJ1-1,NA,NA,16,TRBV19,CASTEFRGGMNTEAFF,TGTGCCAGTACCGAGTTCCGGGGGGGCATGAACACTGAAGCTTTCTTT
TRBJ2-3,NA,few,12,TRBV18,CASSPEGDTQYF,TGTGCCAGCTCACCAGAGGGAGATACGCAGTATTTT
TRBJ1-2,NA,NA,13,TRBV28,CASSRTTNYGYTF,TGTGCCAGCAGTCGCACAACTAACTATGGCTACACCTTC
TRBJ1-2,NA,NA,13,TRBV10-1,CASSDGPPGGYTF,TGCGCCAGCAGTGATGGGCCCCCGGGAGGCTACACCTTC
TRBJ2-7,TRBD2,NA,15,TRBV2,CASSFTGTSINEQYF,TGTGCCAGCAGCTTCACCGGGACTAGTATAAACGAGCAGTACTTC
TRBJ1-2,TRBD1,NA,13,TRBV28,CASSWTGHYGYTF,TGTGCCAGCAGTTGGACAGGGCACTATGGCTACACCTTC
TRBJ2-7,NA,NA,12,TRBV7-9,CASSRDRVGKYF,TGTGCCAGCAGCAGAGATCGGGTAGGCAAGTACTTC
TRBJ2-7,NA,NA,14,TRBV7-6,CASSPSGGINEQYF,TGTGCCAGCAGCCCATCGGGGGGCATCAACGAGCAGTACTTC
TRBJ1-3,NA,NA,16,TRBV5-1,CASSSLGGFSGNTIYF,TGCGCCAGCAGCTCTTTAGGGGGTTTCTCTGGAAACACCATATATTTT
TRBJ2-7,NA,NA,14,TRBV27,CASSLFTGSYEQYF,TGTGCCAGCAGTTTGTTTACAGGGAGCTACGAGCAGTACTTC
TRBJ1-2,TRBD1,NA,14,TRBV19,CASSTKQGPYGYTF,TGTGCCAGTAGTACCAAACAGGGGCCCTATGGCTACACCTTC